This T cell receptor beta chain was recorded in a study of graft-versus-host responses after intestinal transplantation. Study-wide background: Once they had received anti-thymocyte globulin induction, all recipients took tacrolimus and steroids for around 3 years.

The germline CDR1 and CDR2 sequences are SGHRS and YFSETQ. Trimming took off 3 bases at V and 7 bases at J, with 17 bases between the two ends. The CDR3 spans 15 residues. After mixed lymphocyte reaction, dividing CD4+ and CD8+ responder T cells were sorted. This clone is medium-sized. The method was immunoSEQ multiplex PCR; TCRdb's version includes in-frame clones alone and lacks a portion of them. The profile covers almost 5,500 clones, with roughly 29% appearing a single time and 4.5% to 6% taken by the ten largest. Study-wide results and caveats: Researchers found GvH clones in recipient marrow, and some showed up first in ileum or blood.

The chain is built from TRBV5-1 and TRBJ2-1; D may be TRBD1 (5 bases). This sequence originates from a human patient who was an organ donor for intestinal transplantation. The sample here was alloreactive CD4+ T cells from a mixed lymphocyte reaction culture, taken before transplantation. Subset: CFSE-low proliferating T cells sorted from roughly six-day pre-transplant mixed lymphocyte reaction (GvH or HvG direction). CDR3 loop: CASSSVQRAGNEQFF. The CDR3 DNA is TGCGCCAGCAGCTCCGTCCAACGGGCAGGGAATGAGCAGTTCTTC. Using reference TRBV5-1 and TRBJ2-1 for the parts outside the CDR3, the full variable domain is KAGVTQTPRYLIKTRGQQVTLSCSPISGHRSVSWYQQTPGQGLQFLFEYFSETQRNKGNFPGRFSGRQFSNSRSEMNVSTLELGDSALYLCASSSVQRAGNEQFFGPGTRLTVL.